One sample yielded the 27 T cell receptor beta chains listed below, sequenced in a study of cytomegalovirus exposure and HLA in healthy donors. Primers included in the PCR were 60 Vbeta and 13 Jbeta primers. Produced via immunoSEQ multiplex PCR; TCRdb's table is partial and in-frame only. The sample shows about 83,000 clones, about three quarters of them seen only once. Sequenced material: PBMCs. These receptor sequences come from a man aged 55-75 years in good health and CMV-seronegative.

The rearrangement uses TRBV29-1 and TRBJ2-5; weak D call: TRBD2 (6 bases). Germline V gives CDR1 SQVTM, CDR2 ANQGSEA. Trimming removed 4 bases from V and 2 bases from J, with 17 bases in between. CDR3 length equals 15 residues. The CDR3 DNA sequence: TGCAGCGTTGGGGAACTAGCAGTGCTACAAGAGACCCAGTACTTC. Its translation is CSVGELAVLQETQYF. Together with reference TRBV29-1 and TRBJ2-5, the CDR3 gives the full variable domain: SAVISQKPSRDICQRGTSLTIQCQVDSQVTMMFWYRQQPGQSLTLIATANQGSEATYESGFVIDKFPISRPNLTFSTLTVSNMSPEDSSIYLCSVGELAVLQETQYFGPGTRLLVL.

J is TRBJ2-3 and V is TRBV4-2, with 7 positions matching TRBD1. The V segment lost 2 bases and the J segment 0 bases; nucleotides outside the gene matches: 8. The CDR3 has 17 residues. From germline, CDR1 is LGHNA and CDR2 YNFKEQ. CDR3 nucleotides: TGTGCCAGCAGCCAAAAGACAGGGTCCGCTAGCACAGATACGCAGTATTTT. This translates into CASSQKTGSASTDTQYF.

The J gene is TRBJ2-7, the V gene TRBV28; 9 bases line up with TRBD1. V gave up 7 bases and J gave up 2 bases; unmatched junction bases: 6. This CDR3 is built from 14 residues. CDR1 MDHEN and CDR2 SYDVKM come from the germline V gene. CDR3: CASTVQGAAYEQYF. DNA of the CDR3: TGTGCCAGCACAGTACAGGGGGCTGCCTACGAGCAGTACTTC.

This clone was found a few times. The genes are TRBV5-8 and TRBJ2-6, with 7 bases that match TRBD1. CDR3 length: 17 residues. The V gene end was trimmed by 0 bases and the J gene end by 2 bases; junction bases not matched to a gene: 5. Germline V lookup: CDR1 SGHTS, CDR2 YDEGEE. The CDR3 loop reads CASSLDRGRAGANVLTF. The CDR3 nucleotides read TGTGCCAGCAGCTTGGATAGGGGGCGAGCTGGGGCCAACGTCCTGACTTTC.

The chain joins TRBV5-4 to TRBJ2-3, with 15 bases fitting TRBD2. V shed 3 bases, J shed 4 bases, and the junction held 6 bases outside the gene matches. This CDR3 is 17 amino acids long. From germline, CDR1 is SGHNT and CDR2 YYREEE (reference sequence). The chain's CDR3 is CASSSGTSGRRADTQYF. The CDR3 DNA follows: TGTGCCAGCAGCTCGGGGACTAGCGGGAGGAGGGCAGATACGCAGTATTTT.

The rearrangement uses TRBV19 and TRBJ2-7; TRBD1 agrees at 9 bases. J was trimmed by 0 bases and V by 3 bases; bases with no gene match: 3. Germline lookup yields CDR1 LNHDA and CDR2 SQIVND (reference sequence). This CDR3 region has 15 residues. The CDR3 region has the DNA TGTGCCAGTAGTATCGGACAGGGGAGCTCCTACGAGCAGTACTTC. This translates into CASSIGQGSSYEQYF.

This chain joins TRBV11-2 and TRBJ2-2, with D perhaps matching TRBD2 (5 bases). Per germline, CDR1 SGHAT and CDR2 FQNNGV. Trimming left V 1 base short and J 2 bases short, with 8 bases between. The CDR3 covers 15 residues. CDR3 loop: CASSLGTHNTGELFF. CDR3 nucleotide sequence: TGTGCCAGCAGCTTAGGGACTCACAACACCGGGGAGCTGTTTTTT.

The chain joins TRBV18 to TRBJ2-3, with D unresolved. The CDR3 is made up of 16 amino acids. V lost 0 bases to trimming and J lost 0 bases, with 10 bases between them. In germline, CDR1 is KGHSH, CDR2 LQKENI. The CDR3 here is CASSPPSQASTDTQYF. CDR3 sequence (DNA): TGTGCCAGCTCACCACCGTCCCAGGCTAGCACAGATACGCAGTATTTT.

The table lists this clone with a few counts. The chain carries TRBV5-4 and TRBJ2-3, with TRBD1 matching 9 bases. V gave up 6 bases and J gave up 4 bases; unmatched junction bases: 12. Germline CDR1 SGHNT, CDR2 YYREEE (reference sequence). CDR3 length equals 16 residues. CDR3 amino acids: CASKPHRRQGADTQYF. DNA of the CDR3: TGTGCCAGCAAACCCCACCGGCGACAGGGGGCAGATACGCAGTATTTT.

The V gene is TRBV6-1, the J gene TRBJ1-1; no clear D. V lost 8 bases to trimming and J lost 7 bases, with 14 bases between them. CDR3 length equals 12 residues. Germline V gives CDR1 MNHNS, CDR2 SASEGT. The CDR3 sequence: CASCSREGEAFF. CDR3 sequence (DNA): TGTGCCAGCTGTAGCCGGGAGGGTGAAGCTTTCTTT.

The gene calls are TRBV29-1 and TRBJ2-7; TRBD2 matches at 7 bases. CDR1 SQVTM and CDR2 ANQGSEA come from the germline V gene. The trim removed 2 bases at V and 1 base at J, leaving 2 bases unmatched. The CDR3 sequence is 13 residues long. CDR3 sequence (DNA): TGCAGCGTTGAAAAGGGAGGGTCCTACGAGCAGTACTTC. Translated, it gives CSVEKGGSYEQYF.

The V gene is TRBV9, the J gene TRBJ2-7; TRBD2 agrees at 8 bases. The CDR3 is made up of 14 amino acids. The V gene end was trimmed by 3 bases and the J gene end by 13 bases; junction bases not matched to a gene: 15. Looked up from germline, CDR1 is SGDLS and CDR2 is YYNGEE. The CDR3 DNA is TGTGCCAGCAGCGCAGGGCGTGGAGGACTAGCTCTTTACTTC. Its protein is CASSAGRGGLALYF.

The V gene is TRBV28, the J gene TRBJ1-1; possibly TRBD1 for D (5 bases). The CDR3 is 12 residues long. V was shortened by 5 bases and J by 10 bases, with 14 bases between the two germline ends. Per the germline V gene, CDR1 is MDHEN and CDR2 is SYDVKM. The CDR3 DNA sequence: TGTGCCAGCAGTGAACGGGGGTTCCTAGCTTTCTTT. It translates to CASSERGFLAFF.

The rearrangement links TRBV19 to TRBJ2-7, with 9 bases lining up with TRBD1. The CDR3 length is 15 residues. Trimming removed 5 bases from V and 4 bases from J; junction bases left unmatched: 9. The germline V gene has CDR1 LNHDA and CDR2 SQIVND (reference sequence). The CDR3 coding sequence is TGTGCCAGTAGTCTATATGGGGACAGGGCGTACGAGCAGTACTTC. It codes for CASSLYGDRAYEQYF.

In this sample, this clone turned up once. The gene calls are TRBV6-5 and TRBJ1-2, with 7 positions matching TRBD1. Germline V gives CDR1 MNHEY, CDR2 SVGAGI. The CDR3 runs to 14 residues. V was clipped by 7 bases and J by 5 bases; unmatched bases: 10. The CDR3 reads CASTDRADVYGYTF. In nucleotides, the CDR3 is TGTGCCAGCACCGACAGGGCGGATGTGTATGGCTACACCTTC.

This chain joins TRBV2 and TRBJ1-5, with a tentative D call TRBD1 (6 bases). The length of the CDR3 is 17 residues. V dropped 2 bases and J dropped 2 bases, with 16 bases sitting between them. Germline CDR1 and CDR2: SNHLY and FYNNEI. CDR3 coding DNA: TGTGCCAGCAGTGAATCCCCAGGGGTCCTTGGCAATCAGCCCCAGCATTTT. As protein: CASSESPGVLGNQPQHF.

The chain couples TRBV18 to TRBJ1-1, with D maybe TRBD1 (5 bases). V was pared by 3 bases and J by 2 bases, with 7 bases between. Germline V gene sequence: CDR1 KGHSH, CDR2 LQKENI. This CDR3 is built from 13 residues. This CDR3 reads CASSPTANTEAFF. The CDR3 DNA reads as TGTGCCAGCTCACCGACAGCAAACACTGAAGCTTTCTTT.

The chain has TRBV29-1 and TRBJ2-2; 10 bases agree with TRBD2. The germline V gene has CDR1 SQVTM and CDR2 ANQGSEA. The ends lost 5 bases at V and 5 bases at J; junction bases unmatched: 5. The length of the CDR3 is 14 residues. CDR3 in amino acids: CSVWTSGRTGELFF. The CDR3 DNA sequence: TGCAGCGTTTGGACTAGCGGAAGAACCGGGGAGCTGTTTTTT.

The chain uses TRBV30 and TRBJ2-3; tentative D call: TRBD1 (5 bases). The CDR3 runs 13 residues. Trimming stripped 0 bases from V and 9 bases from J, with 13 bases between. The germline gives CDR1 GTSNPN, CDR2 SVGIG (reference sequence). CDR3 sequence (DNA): TGTGCCTGGAGTGTACAGGAGTTTCGGACGCAGTATTTT. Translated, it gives CAWSVQEFRTQYF.

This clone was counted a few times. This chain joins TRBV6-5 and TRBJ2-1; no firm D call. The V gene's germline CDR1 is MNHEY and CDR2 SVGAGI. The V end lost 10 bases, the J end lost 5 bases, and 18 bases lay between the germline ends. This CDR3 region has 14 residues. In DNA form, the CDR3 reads TGTGCCACCAACAATCTGGCCTTCGACAATGAGCAGTTCTTC. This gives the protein CATNNLAFDNEQFF.

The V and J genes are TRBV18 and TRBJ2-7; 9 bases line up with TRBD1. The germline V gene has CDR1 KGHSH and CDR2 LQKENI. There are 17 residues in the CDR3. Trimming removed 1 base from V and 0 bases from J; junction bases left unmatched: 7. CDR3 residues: CASSPRIGDRVSYEQYF. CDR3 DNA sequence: TGTGCCAGCTCACCACGAATCGGGGACAGGGTCTCCTACGAGCAGTACTTC.

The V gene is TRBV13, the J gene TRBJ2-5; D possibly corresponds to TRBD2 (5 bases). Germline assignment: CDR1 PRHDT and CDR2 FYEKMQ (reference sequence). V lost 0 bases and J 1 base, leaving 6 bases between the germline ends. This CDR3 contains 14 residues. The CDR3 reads CASSLGGVQETQYF. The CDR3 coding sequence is TGTGCCAGCAGCTTAGGGGGAGTCCAAGAGACCCAGTACTTC.

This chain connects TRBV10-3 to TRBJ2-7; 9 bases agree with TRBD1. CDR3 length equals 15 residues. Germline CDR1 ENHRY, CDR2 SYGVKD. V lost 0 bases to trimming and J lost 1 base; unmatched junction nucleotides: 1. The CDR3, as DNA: TGTGCCATCAGTGAGTCGGGGACAGGGTCCTACGAGCAGTACTTC. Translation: CAISESGTGSYEQYF.

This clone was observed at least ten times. The CDR3 nucleotides are TGTGCCAGCAGCGTAGGTGGTAGCGGGGTAAATACGCAGTATTTT. Protein product: CASSVGGSGVNTQYF. The chain combines TRBV9 with TRBJ2-3, with 8 bases that match TRBD2. Looked up from germline, CDR1 is SGDLS and CDR2 is YYNGEE. Losses at the gene ends were 0 bases for V and 7 bases for J; bases not matched to a gene: 7. This CDR3 is built from 15 residues.

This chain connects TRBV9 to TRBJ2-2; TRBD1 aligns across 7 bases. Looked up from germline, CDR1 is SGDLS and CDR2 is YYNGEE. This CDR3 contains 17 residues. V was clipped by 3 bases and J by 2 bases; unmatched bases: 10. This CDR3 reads CASSAGMGQSNTGELFF. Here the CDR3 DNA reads TGTGCCAGCAGCGCAGGGATGGGACAGAGTAACACCGGGGAGCTGTTTTTT. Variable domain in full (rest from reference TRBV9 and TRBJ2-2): DSGVTQTPKHLITATGQRVTLRCSPRSGDLSVYWYQQSLDQGLQFLIQYYNGEERAKGNILERFSAQQFPDLHSELNLSSLELGDSALYFCASSAGMGQSNTGELFFGEGSRLTVL.

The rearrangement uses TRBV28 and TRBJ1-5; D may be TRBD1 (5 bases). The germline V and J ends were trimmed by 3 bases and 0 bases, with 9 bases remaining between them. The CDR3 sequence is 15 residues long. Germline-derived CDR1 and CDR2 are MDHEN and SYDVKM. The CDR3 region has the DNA TGTGCCAGCAGTTTCCAGGGAATTAGCAATCAGCCCCAGCATTTT. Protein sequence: CASSFQGISNQPQHF.

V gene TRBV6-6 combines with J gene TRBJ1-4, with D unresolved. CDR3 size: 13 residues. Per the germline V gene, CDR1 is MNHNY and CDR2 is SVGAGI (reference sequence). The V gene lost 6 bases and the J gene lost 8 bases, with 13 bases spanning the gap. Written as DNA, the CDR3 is TGTGCCAGCAGCCAGCACTCGCGGGAAAAACTGTTTTTT. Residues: CASSQHSREKLFF.